Shown below are 23 T cell receptor beta chains from a single sample sequenced in a study of early T cells in non-severe SARS-CoV-2 infection. MiXCR was run by TCRdb on the 5' RACE reads, yielding one entry per CDR3 protein. The sample carries tens of thousands of distinct CDR3 sequences, over 10% recorded once. Sequencing was performed on whole blood. The source of these receptors is an adult who was a healthcare worker with PCR-confirmed SARS-CoV-2 infection or an uninfected control (not recorded which).

The chain couples TRBV3-1 to TRBJ2-3, with D possibly matching TRBD2 (5 bases). This CDR3 is built from 14 residues. Germline CDR1 is LGHDT and CDR2 is YNNKEL (reference sequence). V was trimmed by 0 bases and J by 4 bases, leaving 8 bases between them. The CDR3 protein is CASSQEDGADTQYF. The CDR3, as DNA: TGTGCCAGCAGCCAAGAGGACGGGGCAGATACGCAGTATTTT.

Many counts were recorded for this clonotype. The V call is TRBV29-1, the J call TRBJ2-1; D remains ambiguous. The CDR3 totals 12 residues. Germline-derived CDR1 and CDR2 are SQVTM and ANQGSEA. The V end lost 3 bases, the J end lost 6 bases, and 9 bases lay between the germline ends. Here the CDR3 reads CSVDGLGNEQFF. CDR3 DNA sequence: TGCAGCGTTGATGGGCTGGGCAATGAGCAGTTCTTC.

There are a few counts of this clonotype. J is TRBJ1-2 and V is TRBV4-2; D ambiguous. CDR1 is LGHNA and CDR2 is YNFKEQ in the germline V gene. Between the trimmed V and J ends, which lost 0 bases and 0 bases, there was a span of 8 bases. The CDR3 runs 15 residues. Written as DNA, the CDR3 is TGTGCCAGCAGCCAAGAGGGGTATGCTAACTATGGCTACACCTTC. This encodes CASSQEGYANYGYTF.

Turning to this clonotype: A much larger clone differs from this one at a single base, so this may be a read error. The chain employs TRBV11-1 and TRBJ2-2, with D perhaps TRBD1 (7 bases). This CDR3 has 16 amino acids. The V gene's germline CDR1 is SGHAT and CDR2 FQDESV (reference sequence). The CDR3 DNA reads as TGTGCCAGGAGCTTATTTCAGGGGGGTAGCACCGGGGAGCTGTTTTTT. Amino acids: CARSLFQGGSTGELFF.

The V call is TRBV11-1, the J call TRBJ2-7; the D is unclear. The germline gives CDR1 SGHAT, CDR2 FQDESV (reference sequence). Trimming shortened V by 2 bases and J by 6 bases, and 8 bases separated the two germline ends. The CDR3 sequence is 12 residues long. The CDR3 loop reads CASSLLRREQYF. CDR3 bases: TGTGCCAGCAGCTTACTTCGACGCGAGCAGTACTTC.

This chain's CDR3 is CASSPRLATRPDSQTGELFF. CDR3 bases: TGTGCCAGCAGCCCACGCCTAGCGACCCGGCCGGATTCTCAAACCGGGGAGCTGTTTTTT. This chain connects TRBV7-9 to TRBJ2-2; D perhaps matches TRBD2 (6 bases). The CDR3 sequence is 20 residues long. V dropped 5 bases and J dropped 5 bases, with 30 bases sitting between them. Looked up from germline, CDR1 is SEHNR and CDR2 is FQNEAQ (reference sequence).

The gene calls are TRBV5-1 and TRBJ1-1, with TRBD1 matching over 8 bases. Unmatched junction bases numbered 9, after V lost 1 base and J lost 7 bases. Germline V gene data show CDR1 as SGHRS and CDR2 as YFSETQ. CDR3 size: 15 residues. Written as DNA, the CDR3 is TGCGCCAGCAGCTTGAAATTACCCGGACAGGGTGAAGCTTTCTTT. As protein: CASSLKLPGQGEAFF.

This clonotype was recorded many times. J is TRBJ1-1 and V is TRBV19; 7 bases agree with TRBD1. Germline V gives CDR1 LNHDA, CDR2 SQIVND (reference sequence). CDR3 size: 14 residues. V was clipped by 3 bases and J by 0 bases; unmatched bases: 1. For the CDR3, the DNA is TGTGCCAGTAGTATTGGGACAGTGAACACTGAAGCTTTCTTT. Amino acid sequence: CASSIGTVNTEAFF.

This clonotype has a count of ten or more. The V gene is TRBV4-3, the J gene TRBJ2-3; no clear D. Trimming left V 0 bases short and J 4 bases short, with 8 bases between. This CDR3 comprises 14 residues. Germline assignment: CDR1 LGHNA and CDR2 YSLEER. The CDR3 DNA reads as TGCGCCAGCAGCCAAGATTTTGGGGCAGATACGCAGTATTTT. It encodes CASSQDFGADTQYF.

This clonotype has a count of ten or more. J is TRBJ2-7 and V is TRBV5-1; D might be TRBD1 (5 bases). This CDR3 has 13 residues. Germline V CDR1 and CDR2: SGHRS, YFSETQ. The V gene lost 5 bases and the J gene lost 6 bases, with 15 bases spanning the gap. The CDR3 DNA sequence: TGCGCCAGCAGGACAGCAACCTCGGGCGAGCAGTACTTC. This codes for CASRTATSGEQYF.

This clonotype was seen many times. V and J are TRBV7-9 and TRBJ1-6; D unclear. Trimming stripped 2 bases from V and 0 bases from J, with 8 bases between. The CDR3 is 16 residues long. Per the germline V gene, CDR1 is SEHNR and CDR2 is FQNEAQ (reference sequence). In nucleotides, the CDR3 is TGTGCCAGCAGCTTAAGAGGTAGCTCCTATAATTCACCCCTCCACTTT. Translation: CASSLRGSSYNSPLHF.

The chain is built from TRBV29-1 and TRBJ2-5; 7 nucleotides agree with TRBD1. In germline, CDR1 is SQVTM, CDR2 ANQGSEA. V shed 8 bases, J shed 5 bases, and the junction held 11 bases outside the gene matches. This CDR3 spans 13 amino acids. The CDR3 loop is CSFSTGSGETQYF. CDR3 coding DNA: TGCAGCTTTTCGACAGGGTCGGGCGAGACCCAGTACTTC.

This chain connects TRBV9 to TRBJ1-2; D may be TRBD1 (6 bases). This CDR3 is built from 15 residues. Per germline, CDR1 SGDLS and CDR2 YYNGEE. V was cut by 2 bases and J by 2 bases, with 13 bases left in between. The CDR3 DNA reads as TGTGCCAGCAGCGTGGTACCAGGGGCAAACTATGGCTACACCTTC. Translation: CASSVVPGANYGYTF.

To note about this clonotype: Being one base from a much bigger clone, this may be a read error. This chain uses TRBV4-1 with TRBJ1-3; TRBD1 matches 8 bases. The CDR3 contains 14 residues. Germline CDR1 reads MGHRA; CDR2 reads YSYEKL. The CDR3 nucleotides read TGCGCCACCAGCCAGACAGGGGCTGGAAACACCATATATTTT. Protein: CATSQTGAGNTIYF.

The gene calls are TRBV6-2 or TRBV6-3 and TRBJ1-1; D gene ambiguous. Trimming took off 6 bases at V and 11 bases at J, with 13 bases between the two ends. The CDR3 loop spans 11 amino acids. Germline lookup yields CDR1 MNHEY and CDR2 SVGEGT. The CDR3 region has the DNA TGTGCCAGCAGGTGGGAAAAATGGGCTTTCTTT. Amino acids: CASRWEKWAFF.

CDR3 amino acids: CASSREVAGATDTQYF. CDR3 nucleotide sequence: TGCGCCAGCAGCCGGGAGGTTGCAGGTGCTACAGATACGCAGTATTTT. The chain links TRBV5-1 to TRBJ2-3, with 7 bases lining up with TRBD2. Per germline, CDR1 SGHRS and CDR2 YFSETQ. This CDR3 has 16 amino acids. The V and J ends lost 4 bases and 3 bases, in that order; junction bases with no gene match: 11.

This chain uses TRBV21-1 with TRBJ2-5; the table assigns TRBD1, which was not confirmed against the DNA. TRBV21-1 is recorded as a pseudogene. CDR3 length: 13 residues. The CDR3 DNA follows: TGTGCCACCCCCTGGGCAGGGCAAGAGACCCAGTACTTC. Protein: CATPWAGQETQYF.

This clonotype was counted ten times or more. One end of the junction is discordant with germline, which a read error may explain. This chain's CDR3 is CASSSRAAGELFF. The CDR3 nucleotides read TGTGCTAGCAGCTCAAGGGCTGCCGGGGAGCTGTTTTTT. The chain links TRBV7-7 to TRBJ2-2; no clear D gene. This CDR3 is 13 amino acids long. CDR1 and CDR2 from the germline V gene are SSHAT and FNYEAQ (reference sequence). The complete variable domain, with remaining parts taken from reference TRBV7-7 and TRBJ2-2, reads GAGVSQSPRYKVTKRGQDVTLRCDPISSHATLYWYQQALGQGPEFLTYFNYEAQPDKSGLPSDRFSAERPEGSISTLTIQRTEQRDSAMYRCASSSRAAGELFFGEGSRLTVL.

At least ten counts were recorded for this clonotype. V is TRBV20-1 and J is TRBJ2-1; 10 nucleotides match TRBD2. The CDR3 is made up of 15 amino acids. Germline V gene sequence: CDR1 DFQATT, CDR2 SNEGSKA (reference sequence). The J segment lost 5 bases and the V segment lost 2 bases, leaving 6 bases of the junction unmatched. CDR3 DNA: TGCAGTGCTAGACTAGCGGGGGCCTTGAACAATGAGCAGTTCTTC. Translating gives CSARLAGALNNEQFF.

This clonotype has a count of ten or more. The genes are TRBV12-3 or TRBV12-4 and TRBJ1-2; tentatively, D is TRBD1 (6 bases). V lost 4 bases and J 0 bases, leaving 12 bases between the germline ends. The CDR3 has 15 residues. The chain's CDR3 is CASSSPGAANYGYTF. In nucleotides, the CDR3 is TGTGCCAGCAGTTCCCCGGGGGCAGCTAACTATGGCTACACCTTC.

This clonotype was recorded a few times. V and J are TRBV3-1 and TRBJ2-1; 8 bases fit TRBD2. From germline, CDR1 is LGHDT and CDR2 YNNKEL (reference sequence). There are 17 residues in the CDR3. V lost 5 bases, J lost 2 bases, and 11 bases stayed unmatched. The DNA of the CDR3 is TGTGCCAGCAGCGGGGGAGCGGGGGACCCAACCTACAATGAGCAGTTCTTC. Translation gives CASSGGAGDPTYNEQFF.

This sequence joins TRBV5-6 and TRBJ1-6; 7 positions match TRBD1. The V gene end was trimmed by 4 bases and the J gene end by 14 bases; junction bases not matched to a gene: 15. CDR1 SGHDT and CDR2 YYEEEE come from the germline V gene. The CDR3 is 15 amino acids. This CDR3 reads CASSLRQGTLIALHF. CDR3 in DNA: TGTGCCAGCAGCCTACGACAGGGCACCCTAATCGCCCTCCACTTT.

This clonotype was seen only a few times. This chain links TRBV20-1 with TRBJ1-6, with 11 bases aligning to TRBD1. The V gene's germline CDR1 is DFQATT and CDR2 SNEGSKA (reference sequence). V lost 2 bases and J lost 9; bases outside the gene matches: 3. The CDR3 consists of 14 residues. For the CDR3, the DNA is TGCAGTGCTAGAACGGACAGGGGGCTTTCACCCCTCCACTTT. This translates into CSARTDRGLSPLHF.